This TCR beta chain derives from a study of post-analysis software for immune sequencing data. Findings of the study overall: TRBV segments more frequent in patients than in controls numbered roughly five and included TRBV5-6, TRBV5-1 and TRBV20-1. Multiple sclerosis was associated with a significant reduction in normalized Chao1 diversity relative to controls.

Incorporated into the TCR beta cDNA libraries were unique molecular identifiers, which served to reduce PCR and sequencing biases. Using its own MiXCR run on the PCR reads, TCRdb lists one record per CDR3 protein. This table has about 820,000 distinct CDR3 sequences, under 70% appearing once. From germline, CDR1 is SSHAT and CDR2 FNYEAQ (reference sequence). The CDR3 has 15 residues. In this sample, this clonotype turned up a few times. Its antigen is currently unknown. Its ends do not fully match the called genes, so a read error is possible. The chain has TRBV7-7 and TRBJ2-5; TRBD1 matches at 9 bases. The sequence was obtained from a girl aged 10 to 17 with multiple sclerosis. The sample was blood. The CDR3 coding sequence is TGTGCTAGCAGTTCGGGACAGGGACTTCAAGAGACCCAGTACTTC. Amino acids: CASSSGQGLQETQYF. The full variable domain, its missing parts supplied by reference TRBV7-7 and TRBJ2-5, is GAGVSQSPRYKVTKRGQDVTLRCDPISSHATLYWYQQALGQGPEFLTYFNYEAQPDKSGLPSDRFSAERPEGSISTLTIQRTEQRDSAMYRCASSSGQGLQETQYFGPGTRLLVL.